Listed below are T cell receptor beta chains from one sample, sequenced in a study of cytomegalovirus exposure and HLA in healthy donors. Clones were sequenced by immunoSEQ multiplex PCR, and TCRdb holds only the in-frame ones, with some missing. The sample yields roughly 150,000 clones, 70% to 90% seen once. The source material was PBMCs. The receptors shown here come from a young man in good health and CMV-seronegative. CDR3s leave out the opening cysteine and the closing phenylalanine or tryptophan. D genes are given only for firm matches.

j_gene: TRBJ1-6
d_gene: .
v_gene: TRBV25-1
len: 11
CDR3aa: ASSGREGSPLH

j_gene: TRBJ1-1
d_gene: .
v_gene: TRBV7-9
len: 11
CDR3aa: ASSFGGNTEAF

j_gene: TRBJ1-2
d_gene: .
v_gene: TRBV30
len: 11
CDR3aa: AWSVEANYGYT

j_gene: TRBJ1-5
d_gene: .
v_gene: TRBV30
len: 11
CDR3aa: AWSGHAYQPQH

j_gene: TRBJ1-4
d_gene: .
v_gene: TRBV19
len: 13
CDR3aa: ASSIARDNNEKLF

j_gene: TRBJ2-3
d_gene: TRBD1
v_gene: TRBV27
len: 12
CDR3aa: ASNDRGPTDTQY

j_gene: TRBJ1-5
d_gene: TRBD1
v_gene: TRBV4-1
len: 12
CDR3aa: ASSLGTGYQPQH

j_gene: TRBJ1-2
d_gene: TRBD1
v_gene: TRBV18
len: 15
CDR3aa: ASSRAGTGRINYGYT

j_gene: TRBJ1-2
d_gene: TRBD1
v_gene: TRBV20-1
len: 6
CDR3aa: SAEGAH

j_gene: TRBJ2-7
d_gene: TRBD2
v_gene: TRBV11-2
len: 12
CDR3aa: ASSLAGVEYEQY

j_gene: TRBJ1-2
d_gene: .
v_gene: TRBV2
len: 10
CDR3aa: ASSGQGDGYT

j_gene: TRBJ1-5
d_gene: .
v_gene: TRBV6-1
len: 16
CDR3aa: ASSDSNWGLAGNQPQH

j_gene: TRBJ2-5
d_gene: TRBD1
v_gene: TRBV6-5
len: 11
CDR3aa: ASNSDRDETQY

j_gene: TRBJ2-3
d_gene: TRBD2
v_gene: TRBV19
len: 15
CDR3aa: ASSIDLTSGGTDTQY

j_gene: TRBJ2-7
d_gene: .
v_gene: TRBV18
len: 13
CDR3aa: ASGPSEDSVYEQY

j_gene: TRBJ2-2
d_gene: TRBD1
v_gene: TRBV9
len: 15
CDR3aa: ASSVFPGTGGTGELF

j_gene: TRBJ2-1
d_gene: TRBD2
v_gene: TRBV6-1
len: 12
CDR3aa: ASRLAGTYNEQF

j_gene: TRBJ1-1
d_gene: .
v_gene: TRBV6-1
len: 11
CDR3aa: ASRKAGVPEAF

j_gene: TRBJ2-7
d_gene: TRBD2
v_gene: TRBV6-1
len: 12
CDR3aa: ASTGLALSYEQY

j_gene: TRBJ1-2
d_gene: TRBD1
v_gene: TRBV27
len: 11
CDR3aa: ASSTGQGYGYT

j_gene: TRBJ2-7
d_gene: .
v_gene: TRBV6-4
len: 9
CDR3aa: ASSYRDEQY

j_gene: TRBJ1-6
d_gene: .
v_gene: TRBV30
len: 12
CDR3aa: ALAPGRGVGPLH

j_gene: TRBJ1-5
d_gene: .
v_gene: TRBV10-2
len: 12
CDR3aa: ASSGGGGNQPQH

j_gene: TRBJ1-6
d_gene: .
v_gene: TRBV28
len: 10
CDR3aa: ASSFRGGSLH

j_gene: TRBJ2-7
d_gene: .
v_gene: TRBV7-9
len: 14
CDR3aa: ASSQLQGIGSGEQY

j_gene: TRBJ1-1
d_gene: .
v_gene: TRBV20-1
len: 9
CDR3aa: SVPVATEAF

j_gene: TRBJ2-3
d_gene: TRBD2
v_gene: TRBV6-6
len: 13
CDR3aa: ASSYIRGRPDTQY

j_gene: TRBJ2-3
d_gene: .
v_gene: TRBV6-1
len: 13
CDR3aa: ASSVQRANADTQY

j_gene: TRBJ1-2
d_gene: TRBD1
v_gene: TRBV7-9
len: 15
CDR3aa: ASSPRTGPESNYGYT

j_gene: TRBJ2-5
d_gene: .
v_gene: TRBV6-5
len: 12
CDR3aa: ASSSRTHGRTQY

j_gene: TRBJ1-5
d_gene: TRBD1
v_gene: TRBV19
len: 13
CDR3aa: ASSRLGQGNQPQH

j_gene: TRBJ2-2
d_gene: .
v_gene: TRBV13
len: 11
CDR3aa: ASSAFRGGELF

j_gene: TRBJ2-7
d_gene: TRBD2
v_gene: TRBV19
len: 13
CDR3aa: ASSLTSGSSYEQY

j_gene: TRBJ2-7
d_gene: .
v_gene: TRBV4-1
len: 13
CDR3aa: ASSQEQTEAYEQY

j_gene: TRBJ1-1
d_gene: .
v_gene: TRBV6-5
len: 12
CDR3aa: ASSPPTLLTEAF

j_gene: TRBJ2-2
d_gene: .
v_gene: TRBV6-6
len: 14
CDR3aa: ASSYWPGGWTGELF

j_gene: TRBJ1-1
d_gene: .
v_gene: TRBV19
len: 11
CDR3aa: ASSMVGVAEAF

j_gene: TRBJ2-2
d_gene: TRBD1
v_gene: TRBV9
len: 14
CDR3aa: ASSARQGRDGGELF

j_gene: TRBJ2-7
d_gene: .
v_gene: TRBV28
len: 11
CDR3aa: ASSLGSVGEQY

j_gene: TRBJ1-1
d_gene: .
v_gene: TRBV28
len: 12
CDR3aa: ASSSREGSTEAF

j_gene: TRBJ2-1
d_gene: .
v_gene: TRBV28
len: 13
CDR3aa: ASMVASEPNNEQF

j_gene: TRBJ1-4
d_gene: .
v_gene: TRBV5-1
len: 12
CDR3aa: ASSAYRESEKLF

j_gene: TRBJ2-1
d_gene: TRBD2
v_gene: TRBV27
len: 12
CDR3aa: ASSFATSGDEQF

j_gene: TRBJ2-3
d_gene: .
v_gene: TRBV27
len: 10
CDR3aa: ASSHLLERQY

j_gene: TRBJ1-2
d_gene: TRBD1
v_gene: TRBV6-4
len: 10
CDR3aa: ASNQGAGGYT

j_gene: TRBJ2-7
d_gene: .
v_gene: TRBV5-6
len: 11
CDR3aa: ASSLLTAYEQY

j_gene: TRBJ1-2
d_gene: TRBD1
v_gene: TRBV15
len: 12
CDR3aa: ATISDRVNYGYT

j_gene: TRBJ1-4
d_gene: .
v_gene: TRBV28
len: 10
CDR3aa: ASRALREKLF

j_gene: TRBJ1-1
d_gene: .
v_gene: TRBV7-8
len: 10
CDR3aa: AMGQLNTEAF

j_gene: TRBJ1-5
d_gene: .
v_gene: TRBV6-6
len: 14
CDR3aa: ASSIGGADSNQPQH

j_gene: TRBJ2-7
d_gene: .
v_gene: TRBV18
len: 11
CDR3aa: ASSPLEDYEQY

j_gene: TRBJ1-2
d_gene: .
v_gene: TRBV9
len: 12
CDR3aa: ASSPRGGPDGYT

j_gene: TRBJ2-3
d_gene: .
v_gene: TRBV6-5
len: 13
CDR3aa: ASSRTFLQADTQY